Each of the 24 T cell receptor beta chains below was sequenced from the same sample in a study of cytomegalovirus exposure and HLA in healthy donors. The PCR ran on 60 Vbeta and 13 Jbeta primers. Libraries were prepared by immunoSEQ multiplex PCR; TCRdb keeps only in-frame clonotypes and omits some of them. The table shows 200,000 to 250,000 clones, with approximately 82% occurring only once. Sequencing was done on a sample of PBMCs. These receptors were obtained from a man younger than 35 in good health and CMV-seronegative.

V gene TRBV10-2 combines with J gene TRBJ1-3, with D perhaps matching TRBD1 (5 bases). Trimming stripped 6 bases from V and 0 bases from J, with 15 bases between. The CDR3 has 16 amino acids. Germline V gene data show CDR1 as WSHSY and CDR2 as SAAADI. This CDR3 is CASRLTGGISGNTIYF. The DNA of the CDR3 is TGCGCCAGCAGACTGACGGGGGGGATCTCTGGAAACACCATATATTTT.

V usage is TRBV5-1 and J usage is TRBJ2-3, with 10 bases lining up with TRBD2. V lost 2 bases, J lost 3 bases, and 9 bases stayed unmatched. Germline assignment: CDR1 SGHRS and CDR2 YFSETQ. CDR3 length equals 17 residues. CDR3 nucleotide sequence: TGCGCCAGCAGCTTAGCGCTGACTAGCGGGTTTACAGATACGCAGTATTTT. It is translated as CASSLALTSGFTDTQYF. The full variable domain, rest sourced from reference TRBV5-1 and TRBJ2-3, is KAGVTQTPRYLIKTRGQQVTLSCSPISGHRSVSWYQQTPGQGLQFLFEYFSETQRNKGNFPGRFSGRQFSNSRSEMNVSTLELGDSALYLCASSLALTSGFTDTQYFGPGTRLTVL.

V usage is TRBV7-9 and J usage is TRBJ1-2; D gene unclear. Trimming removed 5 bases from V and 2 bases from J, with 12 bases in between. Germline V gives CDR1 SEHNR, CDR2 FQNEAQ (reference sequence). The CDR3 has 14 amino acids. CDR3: CASSLPRSNYGYTF. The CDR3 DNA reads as TGTGCCAGCAGCCTCCCCAGGTCAAACTATGGCTACACCTTC.

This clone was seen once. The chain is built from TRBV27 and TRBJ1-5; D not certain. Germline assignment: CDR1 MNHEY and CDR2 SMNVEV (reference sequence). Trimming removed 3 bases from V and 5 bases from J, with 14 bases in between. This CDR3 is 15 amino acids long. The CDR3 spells CASSFEGLVHQPQHF. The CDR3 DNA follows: TGTGCCAGCAGTTTCGAAGGACTGGTGCATCAGCCCCAGCATTTT.

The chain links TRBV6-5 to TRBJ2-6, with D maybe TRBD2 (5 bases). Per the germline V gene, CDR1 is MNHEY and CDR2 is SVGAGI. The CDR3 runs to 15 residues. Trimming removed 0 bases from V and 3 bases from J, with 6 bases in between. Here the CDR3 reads CASSYSGVGANVLTF. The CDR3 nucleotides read TGTGCCAGCAGTTACTCGGGAGTTGGGGCCAACGTCCTGACTTTC.

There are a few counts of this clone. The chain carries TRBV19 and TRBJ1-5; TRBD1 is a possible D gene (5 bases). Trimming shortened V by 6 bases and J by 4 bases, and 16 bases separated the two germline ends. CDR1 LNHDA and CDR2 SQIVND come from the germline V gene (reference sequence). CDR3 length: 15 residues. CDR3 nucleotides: TGTGCCAGTAGGGAGGGTAGGGGAGGTAATCAGCCCCAGCATTTT. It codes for CASREGRGGNQPQHF.

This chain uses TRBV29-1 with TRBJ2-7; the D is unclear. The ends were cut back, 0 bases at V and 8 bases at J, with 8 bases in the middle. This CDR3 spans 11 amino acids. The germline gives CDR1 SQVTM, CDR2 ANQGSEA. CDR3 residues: CSVEDPEKQYF. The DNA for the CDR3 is TGCAGCGTTGAAGACCCAGAAAAGCAGTACTTC.

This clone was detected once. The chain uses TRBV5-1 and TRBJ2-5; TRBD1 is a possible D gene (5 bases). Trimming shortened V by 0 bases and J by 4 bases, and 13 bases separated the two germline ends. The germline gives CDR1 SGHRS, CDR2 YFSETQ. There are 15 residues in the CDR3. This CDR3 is CASSLGQGEAETQYF. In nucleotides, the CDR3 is TGCGCCAGCAGCTTGGGCCAGGGCGAGGCAGAGACCCAGTACTTC.

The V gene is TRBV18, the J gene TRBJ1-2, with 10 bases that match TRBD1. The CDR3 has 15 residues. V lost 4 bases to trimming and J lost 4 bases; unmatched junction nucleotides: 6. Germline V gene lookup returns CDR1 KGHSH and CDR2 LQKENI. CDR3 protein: CASSLRDRGGYGYTF. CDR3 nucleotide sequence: TGTGCCAGCTCACTAAGGGACAGGGGTGGCTATGGCTACACCTTC.

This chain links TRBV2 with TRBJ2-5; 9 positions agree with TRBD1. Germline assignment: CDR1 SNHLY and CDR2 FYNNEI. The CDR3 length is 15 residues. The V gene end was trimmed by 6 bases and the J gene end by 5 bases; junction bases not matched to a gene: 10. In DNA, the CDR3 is TGTGCCAGCAGCGGACAGGGGAGGGCTTTGGAGACCCAGTACTTC. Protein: CASSGQGRALETQYF.

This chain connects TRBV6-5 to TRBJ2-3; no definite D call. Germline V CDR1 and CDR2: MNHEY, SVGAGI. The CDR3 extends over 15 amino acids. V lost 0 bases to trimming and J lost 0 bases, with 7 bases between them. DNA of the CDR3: TGTGCCAGCAGTTACTCGGCCGTCAGCACAGATACGCAGTATTTT. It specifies CASSYSAVSTDTQYF.

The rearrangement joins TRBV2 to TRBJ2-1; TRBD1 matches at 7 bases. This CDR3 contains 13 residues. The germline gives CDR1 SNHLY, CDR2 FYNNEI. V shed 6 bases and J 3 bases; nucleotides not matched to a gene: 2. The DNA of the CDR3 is TGTGCCAGCAGACGGGACAGCTACAATGAGCAGTTCTTC. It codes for CASRRDSYNEQFF.

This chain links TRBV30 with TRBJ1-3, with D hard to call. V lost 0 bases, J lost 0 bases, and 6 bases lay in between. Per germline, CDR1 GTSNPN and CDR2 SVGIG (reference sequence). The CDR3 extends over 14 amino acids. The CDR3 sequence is CAWSVVSSGNTIYF. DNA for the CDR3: TGTGCCTGGAGTGTAGTGAGCTCTGGAAACACCATATATTTT.

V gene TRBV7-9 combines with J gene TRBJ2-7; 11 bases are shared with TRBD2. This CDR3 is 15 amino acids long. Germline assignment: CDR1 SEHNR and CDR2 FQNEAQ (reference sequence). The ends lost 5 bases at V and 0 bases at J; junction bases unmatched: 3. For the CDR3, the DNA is TGTGCCAGCAGCCGCCTAGCGGGAGGCTCCTACGAGCAGTACTTC. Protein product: CASSRLAGGSYEQYF.

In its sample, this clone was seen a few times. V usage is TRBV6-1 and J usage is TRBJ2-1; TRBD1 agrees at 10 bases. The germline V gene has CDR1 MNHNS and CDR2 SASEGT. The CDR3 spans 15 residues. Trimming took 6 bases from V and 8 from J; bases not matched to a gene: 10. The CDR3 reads CASSEPGQGSDEQFF. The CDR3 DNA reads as TGTGCCAGCAGCGAACCGGGACAGGGGTCCGATGAGCAGTTCTTC.

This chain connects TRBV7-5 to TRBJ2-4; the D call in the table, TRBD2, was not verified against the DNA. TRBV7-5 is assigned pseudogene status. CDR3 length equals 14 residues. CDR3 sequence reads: CARSATSGSNIQYF. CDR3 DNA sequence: TGTGCCAGAAGCGCGACTAGCGGGAGTAACATTCAGTACTTC.

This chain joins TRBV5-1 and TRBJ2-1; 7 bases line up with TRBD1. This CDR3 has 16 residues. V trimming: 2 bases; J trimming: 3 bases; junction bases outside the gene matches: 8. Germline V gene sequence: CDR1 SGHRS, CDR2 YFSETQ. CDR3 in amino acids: CASSFGQVGRYNEQFF. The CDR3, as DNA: TGCGCCAGCAGCTTTGGACAGGTTGGTCGCTACAATGAGCAGTTCTTC. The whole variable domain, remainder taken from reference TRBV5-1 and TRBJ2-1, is KAGVTQTPRYLIKTRGQQVTLSCSPISGHRSVSWYQQTPGQGLQFLFEYFSETQRNKGNFPGRFSGRQFSNSRSEMNVSTLELGDSALYLCASSFGQVGRYNEQFFGPGTRLTVL.

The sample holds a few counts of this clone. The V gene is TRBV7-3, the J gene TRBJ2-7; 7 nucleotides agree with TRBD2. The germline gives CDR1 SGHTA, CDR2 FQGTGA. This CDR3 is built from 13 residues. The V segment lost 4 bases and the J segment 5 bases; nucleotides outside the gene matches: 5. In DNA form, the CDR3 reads TGTGCCAGCAGCTCGTCGGGGGGAAACGAGCAGTACTTC. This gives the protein CASSSSGGNEQYF. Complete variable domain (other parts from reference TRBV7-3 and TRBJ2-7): GAGVSQTPSNKVTEKGKYVELRCDPISGHTALYWYRQSLGQGPEFLIYFQGTGAADDSGLPNDRFFAVRPEGSVSTLKIQRTERGDSAVYLCASSSSGGNEQYFGPGTRLTVT.

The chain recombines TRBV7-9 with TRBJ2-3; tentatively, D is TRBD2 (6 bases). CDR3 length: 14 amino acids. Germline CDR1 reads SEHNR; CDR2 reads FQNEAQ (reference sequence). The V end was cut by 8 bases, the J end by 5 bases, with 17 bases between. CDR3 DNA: TGTGCCAGCCGCCCCGACGGGGGAGGAGATACGCAGTATTTT. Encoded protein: CASRPDGGGDTQYF.

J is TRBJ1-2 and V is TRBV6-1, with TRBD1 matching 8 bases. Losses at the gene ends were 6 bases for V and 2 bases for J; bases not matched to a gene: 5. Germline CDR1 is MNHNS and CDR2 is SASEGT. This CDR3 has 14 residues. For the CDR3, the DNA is TGTGCCAGCAGGGTGACAGGGGCGAACTATGGCTACACCTTC. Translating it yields CASRVTGANYGYTF.

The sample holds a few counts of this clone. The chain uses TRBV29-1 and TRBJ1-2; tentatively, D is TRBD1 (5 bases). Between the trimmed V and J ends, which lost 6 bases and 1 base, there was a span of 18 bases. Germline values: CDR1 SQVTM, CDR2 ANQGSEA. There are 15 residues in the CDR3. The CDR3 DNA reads TGCAGCGTCGATTCCGTTGAACAGGATAACTATGGCTACACCTTC. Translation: CSVDSVEQDNYGYTF. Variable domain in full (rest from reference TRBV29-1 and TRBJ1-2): SAVISQKPSRDICQRGTSLTIQCQVDSQVTMMFWYRQQPGQSLTLIATANQGSEATYESGFVIDKFPISRPNLTFSTLTVSNMSPEDSSIYLCSVDSVEQDNYGYTFGSGTRLTVV.

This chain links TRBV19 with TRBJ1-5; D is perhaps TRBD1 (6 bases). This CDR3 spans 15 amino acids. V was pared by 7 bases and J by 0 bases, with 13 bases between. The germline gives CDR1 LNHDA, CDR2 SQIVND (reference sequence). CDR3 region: CASNPGHTSNQPQHF. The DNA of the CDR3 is TGTGCCAGTAACCCGGGACACACTAGCAATCAGCCCCAGCATTTT. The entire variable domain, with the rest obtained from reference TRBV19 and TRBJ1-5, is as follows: DGGITQSPKYLFRKEGQNVTLSCEQNLNHDAMYWYRQDPGQGLRLIYYSQIVNDFQKGDIAEGYSVSREKKESFPLTVTSAQKNPTAFYLCASNPGHTSNQPQHFGDGTRLSIL.

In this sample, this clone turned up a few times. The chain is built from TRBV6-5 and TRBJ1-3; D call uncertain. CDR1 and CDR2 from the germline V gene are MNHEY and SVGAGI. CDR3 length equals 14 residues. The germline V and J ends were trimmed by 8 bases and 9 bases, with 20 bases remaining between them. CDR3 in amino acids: CASLRSESAGTIYF. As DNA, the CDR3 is TGTGCCAGCCTAAGGTCTGAAAGCGCCGGCACCATATATTTT.

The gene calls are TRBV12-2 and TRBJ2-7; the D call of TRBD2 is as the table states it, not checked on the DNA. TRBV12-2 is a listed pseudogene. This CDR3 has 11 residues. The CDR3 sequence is CASRSPLEQYF. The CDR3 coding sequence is TGTGCAAGTCGCTCCCCCCTCGAGCAGTACTTC.